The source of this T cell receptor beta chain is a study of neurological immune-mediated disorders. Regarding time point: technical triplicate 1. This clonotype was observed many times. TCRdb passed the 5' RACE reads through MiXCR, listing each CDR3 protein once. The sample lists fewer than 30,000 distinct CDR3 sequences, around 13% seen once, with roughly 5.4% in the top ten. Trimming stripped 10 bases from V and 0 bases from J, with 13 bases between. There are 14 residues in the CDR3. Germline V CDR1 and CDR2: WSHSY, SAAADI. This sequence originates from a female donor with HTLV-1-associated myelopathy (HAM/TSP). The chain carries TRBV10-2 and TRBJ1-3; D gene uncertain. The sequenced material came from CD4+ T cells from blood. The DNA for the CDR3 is TGCGCCACCAAAGTCGGTTTCTCTGGAAACACCATATATTTT. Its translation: CATKVGFSGNTIYF.